This entry features one T cell receptor beta chain sequence. Its target is unknown. If patients had other autoimmune diseases, uncontrolled infections, pregnancy or lactation, they were excluded. The data stem from a study of Graves' ophthalmopathy and Graves' hyperthyroidism. Points from the study as a whole: Most thyroid clonotypes with frequency above 0.001 were detected in blood too. A model of 13 signatures distinguished ophthalmopathy from stable hyperthyroidism at around 90% sensitivity and around 81% specificity.

Trimming pared 2 bases from V and 9 bases from J, leaving 1 base between. This CDR3 is 10 amino acids long. Germline CDR1 SGHAT, CDR2 FQNNGV. Researchers took RNA transcripts and amplified TCR beta CDR3 regions from them. An initial RT-PCR round employing HTBI primers preceded a second-round multiplex PCR. From the multiplex PCR reads, TCRdb called clonotypes with MiXCR, one entry per CDR3 protein. This table has a few hundred thousand distinct CDR3 sequences, about 40% appearing once. The chain has TRBV11-2 and TRBJ2-2; D unclear. Sequenced: peripheral blood or thyroid tissue (not recorded which). This TCR came from an adult man with Graves' hyperthyroidism. The CDR3 nucleotides are TGTGCCAGCAGCTTATGGGAGCTGTTTTTT. Amino acid sequence: CASSLWELFF.